The rows below give T cell receptor beta chains drawn from one sample of a study of T-cell reconstitution after alpha-beta-depleted transplantation in children. TCRdb called the PCR reads again in MiXCR, with one record for every CDR3 protein. The sample consists of some 600,000 distinct CDR3 sequences, over 15% of them appearing once. This specimen was PBMCs from the stem cell graft donor, taken from the stem cell graft. The source is a human donor who donated a stem cell graft to a child with acute myeloid leukemia. The CDR3 runs from the conserved cysteine through the conserved F or W. D genes are given only for firm matches. Part of the rows lack a size; the others show once, few, many or a class for expanded clones.

j_call v_call clone_size d_call cdr3_nt cdr3_aa
TRBJ1-1 TRBV29-1 many - TGCAGCGTTGCCACAGGGATGAACACTGAAGCTTTCTTT CSVATGMNTEAFF
TRBJ2-2 TRBV15 - - TGTGCCACCAGCAGAGTTCTCGGGATGACCGGGGAGCTGTTTTTT CATSRVLGMTGELFF
TRBJ2-5 TRBV20-1 many TRBD2 TGCAGTGCCCAAGGACTAGCGGGCCAAGAGACCCAGTACTTC CSAQGLAGQETQYF
TRBJ2-1 TRBV6-2/TRBV6-3 many - TGTGCCAGCATACTGGGGGGGCGGTCCTACAATGAGCAGTTCTTC CASILGGRSYNEQFF
TRBJ2-1 TRBV11-1 few - TGTGCCAGCAGCTTAAATAGGGTTGGCGGGGGACACTACAATGAGCAGTTCTTC CASSLNRVGGGHYNEQFF
TRBJ2-1 TRBV5-1 many - TGCGCCAGCAGCTTATCACGGGACAACGGTGAGCAGTTCTTC CASSLSRDNGEQFF
TRBJ1-5 TRBV18 - - TGTGCCAGCTCGGACAGCGCAGATTCGCCCCGGCATTTT CASSDSADSPRHF
TRBJ2-5 TRBV7-9 few - TGTGCCAGCAGCTTAGGGGGCAGACCTAGAGAGACCCAGTACTTC CASSLGGRPRETQYF
TRBJ1-1 TRBV29-1 - - TGCAGCGTTGAAGGATTGGGGCTGGGGACTGAAGCTTTCTTT CSVEGLGLGTEAFF
TRBJ2-2 TRBV12-3/TRBV12-4 many TRBD1 TGTGCCAGCCCTAAAGCGACAGGGGCGAACACCGGGGAGCTGTTTTTT CASPKATGANTGELFF
TRBJ1-6 TRBV20-1 many TRBD1 TGCAGTGCCCGGGACAGGGCTCCTTCACCCCTCCACTTT CSARDRAPSPLHF
TRBJ2-1 TRBV2 - - TGTGCCAGCAGCGAATTAAATGAGCAGTTCTTC CASSELNEQFF
TRBJ2-5 TRBV7-2 - - TGTGCCAGCAGCGCACGTGGAAAGACCCAGTACTTC CASSARGKTQYF
TRBJ2-2 TRBV20-1 many - TGCAGTGCTAGAGTTGGCGGTCGGGACACCGGGGAGCTGTTTTTT CSARVGGRDTGELFF
TRBJ1-1 TRBV4-2 - TRBD1 TGTGCCAGCAGCCGAGATGGGACAGTGAACACTGAAGCTTTCTTT CASSRDGTVNTEAFF
TRBJ2-6 TRBV12-3/TRBV12-4 few - TGTGCCAGCAGGCCGGGACCGGGCCTGGGTGGGGCCAACGTCCTGACTTTC CASRPGPGLGGANVLTF
TRBJ1-1 TRBV7-2 - - TGTGCCAGCAGCACAGGGTTCGGGGCCGGGGCTTTCTTT CASSTGFGAGAFF
TRBJ1-5 TRBV5-6 few TRBD1 TGTGCCAGCAGCTTACAGGGGTTACAGCCCCAGCATTTT CASSLQGLQPQHF
TRBJ1-1 TRBV7-3 few - TGTGCCAGCAGCTCCGCGCAGGGGAGTACTGAAGCTTTCTTT CASSSAQGSTEAFF
TRBJ1-5 TRBV20-1 many TRBD1 TGCAGTGCTGGAAGTTACACAGGGGGTTATAGCAATCAGCCCCAGCATTTT CSAGSYTGGYSNQPQHF
TRBJ2-1 TRBV20-1 many - TGCAGTGCTCCCCCTTTCTCCTACAATGAGCAGTTCTTC CSAPPFSYNEQFF
TRBJ2-5 TRBV7-2 many TRBD1 TGTGCCAGCAGCTTGGGACAGGGGTATGAAGAGACCCAGTACTTC CASSLGQGYEETQYF
TRBJ2-1 TRBV15 many - TGTGCCACCAGCAGAGATCGGGGGAACTCCTACAATGAGCAGTTCTTC CATSRDRGNSYNEQFF
TRBJ1-1 TRBV12-3/TRBV12-4 many - TGTGCCAGCACCCGAAGCACTGAAGCTTTCTTT CASTRSTEAFF
TRBJ2-2 TRBV24-1 - - TGTGCCACCAGTGATCATCGAAGGACCGCGAACACCGGGGAGCTGTTTTTT CATSDHRRTANTGELFF
TRBJ2-5 TRBV10-3 - TRBD2 TGTGCCATCAGTCAAGGGGCGGGGGGGCAAGAGACCCAGTACTTC CAISQGAGGQETQYF
TRBJ1-1 TRBV20-1 many TRBD1 TGCAGTGCTAGAGATCCGGACAGGGGGTTGACTGAAGCTTTCTTT CSARDPDRGLTEAFF
TRBJ2-7 TRBV20-1 many - TGCAGTGCTAGAGATGGGGGCTACTCGGGCGAGCAGTACTTC CSARDGGYSGEQYF
TRBJ2-2 TRBV5-1 - - TGCGCCAGCAGGCCCCCAGGGGCCATAATCACCGGGGAGCTGTTTTTT CASRPPGAIITGELFF
TRBJ2-1 TRBV20-1 many - TGCAGCAAACGGCCGGGAACTGATAATGAGCAGTTCTTC CSKRPGTDNEQFF
TRBJ1-1 TRBV7-9 few - TGTGCCAGCAGCTTCGGGACCCAACGCCCTAACACTGAAGCTTTCTTT CASSFGTQRPNTEAFF
TRBJ1-4 TRBV20-1 many - TGCAGTGCTCTCCGAGCAACTAATGAAAAACTGTTTTTT CSALRATNEKLFF
TRBJ2-3 TRBV27 once TRBD1 TGTGCCAGCAGTTACGGGACAGCGTGGGATACGCAGTATTTT CASSYGTAWDTQYF
TRBJ1-1 TRBV20-1 many - TGCAGTGCTAGAATGACGACCGGTGGGAACACTGAAGCTTTCTTT CSARMTTGGNTEAFF
TRBJ1-1 TRBV20-1 many - TGCAGTGCTACAGCTGGACGGTTGAACACTGAAGCTTTCTTT CSATAGRLNTEAFF
TRBJ2-3 TRBV25-1 few TRBD2 TGTGCCAGCAGGGCCGGGACTAGCGGTACGGATACGCAGTATTTT CASRAGTSGTDTQYF
TRBJ2-7 TRBV20-1 many - TGCAGTGCTAGGGACTTGGGCCTCTACGAGCAGTACTTC CSARDLGLYEQYF
TRBJ1-4 TRBV7-6 few - TGTGCCAGCAGCTTAGGCCCTGGGGCAGGGACCGAAAAACTGTTTTTT CASSLGPGAGTEKLFF
TRBJ2-7 TRBV7-2 - - TGTGCCAGCAGCTTATCCCCAGGGACTCCTGACATCTACGAGCAGTACTTC CASSLSPGTPDIYEQYF
TRBJ2-2 TRBV12-3/TRBV12-4 - - TGTGCCAGCAGTTTGTCCGGGCAGCTGTTTTTT CASSLSGQLFF
TRBJ1-5 TRBV10-2 - - TGCGCCAGCAGTGGGACAGATATCAATCAGCCCCAGCATTTT CASSGTDINQPQHF
TRBJ2-1 TRBV20-1 many TRBD2 TGCAGTGCTATTATGGGGGGGACTAGCGGCCCTGGTGAGCAGTTCTTC CSAIMGGTSGPGEQFF
TRBJ2-3 TRBV25-1 few - TGTGCCAGCAGTAATTCAGACATACCTCGCACAGATACGCAGTATTTT CASSNSDIPRTDTQYF
TRBJ1-1 TRBV5-1 - TRBD1 TGCGCCAGCAGCTTGGGAGGTGACAGGGGGCTATGGGCTTTCTTT CASSLGGDRGLWAFF
TRBJ2-5 TRBV30 - TRBD2 TGTGCCTGGAGCAAACGGGGGGGTCAAGAGACCCAGTACTTC CAWSKRGGQETQYF